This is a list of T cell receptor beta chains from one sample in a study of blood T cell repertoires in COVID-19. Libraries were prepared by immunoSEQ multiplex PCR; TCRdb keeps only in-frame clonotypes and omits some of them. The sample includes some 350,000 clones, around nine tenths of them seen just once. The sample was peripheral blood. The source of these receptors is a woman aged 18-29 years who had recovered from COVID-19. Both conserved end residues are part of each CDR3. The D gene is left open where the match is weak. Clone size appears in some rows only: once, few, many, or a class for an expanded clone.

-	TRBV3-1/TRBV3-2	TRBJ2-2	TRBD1	CASSQGTGATGELFF	TGTGCCAGCAGCCAAGGGACAGGTGCCACCGGGGAGCTGTTTTTT
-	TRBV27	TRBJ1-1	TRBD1	CASSLTGSEAFF	TGTGCCAGCAGCTTGACAGGGTCTGAAGCTTTCTTT
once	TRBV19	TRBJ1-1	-	CASKTVPNTEAFF	TGTGCCAGTAAAACGGTCCCGAACACTGAAGCTTTCTTT
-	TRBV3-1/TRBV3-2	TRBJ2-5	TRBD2	CASSQARGRFETQYF	TGTGCCAGCAGCCAAGCTCGCGGGAGGTTCGAGACCCAGTACTTC
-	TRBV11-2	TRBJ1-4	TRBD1	CASSFPTGTGGEKLFF	TGTGCCAGCAGCTTCCCAACAGGGACAGGGGGTGAAAAACTGTTTTTT
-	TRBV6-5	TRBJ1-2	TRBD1	CASSRDRAYGYTF	TGTGCCAGCAGCCGAGACAGGGCCTATGGCTACACCTTC
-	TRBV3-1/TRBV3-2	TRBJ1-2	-	CASSQDGAVGYTF	TGTGCCAGCAGCCAAGATGGGGCTGTGGGCTACACCTTC
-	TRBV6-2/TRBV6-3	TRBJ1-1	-	CASSSRDSRGATEAFF	TGTGCCAGCAGTTCCCGGGACTCCCGAGGTGCGACTGAAGCTTTCTTT
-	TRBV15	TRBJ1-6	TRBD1	CATSRLTGSYNSPLHF	TGTGCCACCAGCAGATTGACAGGGAGCTATAATTCACCCCTCCACTTT
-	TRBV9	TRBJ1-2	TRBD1	CASSPGTGLGYGYTF	TGTGCCAGCAGCCCAGGGACAGGGCTTGGCTATGGCTACACCTTC
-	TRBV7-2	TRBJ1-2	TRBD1	CASSLGDRRHGYTF	TGTGCCAGCAGCTTAGGGGACAGGAGGCATGGCTACACCTTC
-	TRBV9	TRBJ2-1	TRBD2	CASSDGLAGPNEQFF	TGTGCCAGCAGCGACGGACTAGCGGGACCCAATGAGCAGTTCTTC
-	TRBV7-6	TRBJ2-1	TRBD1	CASSLEATGNNEQFF	TGTGCCAGCAGCTTAGAGGCGACAGGGAACAATGAGCAGTTCTTC
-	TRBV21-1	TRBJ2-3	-	CASSIPTEFNGTSGSGGTDTQYF	TGTGCCAGCAGCATTCCGACGGAATTTAACGGGACTAGCGGGAGTGGGGGCACAGATACGCAGTATTTT
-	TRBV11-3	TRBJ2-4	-	CASSLGQPADIQYF	TGTGCCAGCAGCTTAGGACAGCCGGCAGACATTCAGTACTTC
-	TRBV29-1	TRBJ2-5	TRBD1	CSVGIGQGQETQYF	TGCAGCGTTGGAATTGGACAGGGCCAAGAGACCCAGTACTTC
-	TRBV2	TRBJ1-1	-	CASSYRVPNTEAFF	TGTGCCAGCAGTTACAGGGTACCGAACACTGAAGCTTTCTTT
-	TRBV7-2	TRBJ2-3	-	CASSLAETTSTDTQYF	TGTGCCAGCAGCTTAGCGGAAACGACTAGCACAGATACGCAGTATTTT
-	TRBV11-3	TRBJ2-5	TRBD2	CASSYTLAGAWETQYF	TGTGCCAGCAGCTATACACTAGCGGGAGCATGGGAGACCCAGTACTTC
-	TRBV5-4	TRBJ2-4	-	CASSNPRTPKNIQYF	TGTGCCAGCAGCAATCCAAGGACACCCAAAAACATTCAGTACTTC
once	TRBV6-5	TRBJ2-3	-	CASSYTNTDTQYF	TGTGCCAGCAGTTACACAAACACAGATACGCAGTATTTT
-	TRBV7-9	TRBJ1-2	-	CASSLGTGNGYTF	TGTGCCAGCAGCTTAGGAACAGGGAATGGCTACACCTTC
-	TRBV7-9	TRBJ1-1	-	CASSLWVGPRNTEAFF	TGTGCCAGCAGCCTTTGGGTGGGGCCGCGGAACACTGAAGCTTTCTTT
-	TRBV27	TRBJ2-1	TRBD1	CASSFWDRAYNEQFF	TGTGCCAGCAGTTTTTGGGACAGAGCCTACAATGAGCAGTTCTTC
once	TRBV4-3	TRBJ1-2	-	CASSQDPGHPDGYTF	TGCGCCAGCAGCCAAGACCCGGGACATCCGGACGGCTACACCTTC
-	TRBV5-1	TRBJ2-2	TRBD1	CASSFHRTGVGGELFF	TGCGCCAGCAGCTTCCATCGGACAGGGGTTGGCGGGGAGCTGTTTTTT
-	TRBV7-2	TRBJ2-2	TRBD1	CASRRQGDTGELFF	TGTGCCAGCAGACGACAGGGGGACACCGGGGAGCTGTTTTTT
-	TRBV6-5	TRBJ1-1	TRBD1	CASSFKRGPTEAFF	TGTGCCAGCAGTTTTAAAAGGGGGCCCACTGAAGCTTTCTTT
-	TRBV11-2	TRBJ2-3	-	CASSPLGRENTDTQYF	TGTGCCAGCAGCCCTCTCGGGCGGGAAAACACAGATACGCAGTATTTT
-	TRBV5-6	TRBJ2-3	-	CASSSQGTDTQYF	TGTGCCAGCAGCTCGCAGGGGACAGATACGCAGTATTTT
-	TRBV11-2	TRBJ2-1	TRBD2	CASSLVPSGFSSYNEQFF	TGTGCCAGCAGCTTAGTCCCTAGCGGGTTCAGCTCCTACAATGAGCAGTTCTTC